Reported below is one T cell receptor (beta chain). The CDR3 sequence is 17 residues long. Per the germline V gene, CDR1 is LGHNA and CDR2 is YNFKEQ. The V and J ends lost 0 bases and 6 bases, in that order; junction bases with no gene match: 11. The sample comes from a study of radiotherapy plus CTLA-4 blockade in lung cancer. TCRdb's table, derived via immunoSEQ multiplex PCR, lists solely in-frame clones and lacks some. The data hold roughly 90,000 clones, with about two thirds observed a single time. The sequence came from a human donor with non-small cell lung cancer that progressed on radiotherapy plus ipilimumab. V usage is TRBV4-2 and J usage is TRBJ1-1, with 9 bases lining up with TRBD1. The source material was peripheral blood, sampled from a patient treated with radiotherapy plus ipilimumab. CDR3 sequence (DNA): TGTGCCAGCAGCCAAGATCTGGGGACAGGGAGATTCCCTGAAGCTTTCTTT. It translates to CASSQDLGTGRFPEAFF.